This note documents a single T cell receptor beta chain sequence. The antigen remains unidentified. This entry belongs to a study of cytomegalovirus exposure and HLA in healthy donors. The study ran its PCR with 60 Vbeta and 13 Jbeta primers. Data came from immunoSEQ multiplex PCR; TCRdb stores just in-frame clones and leaves some out. The data show about 99,000 clones, approximately 70% seen once. General study findings and limits: The study assumed roughly uniform donor sequencing depth for presence/absence analyses. It was approximately 170 TCR beta chains that were listed as cytomegalovirus-associated.

The receptor comes from a woman aged 50 to 60 in good health and CMV-seronegative. Material for sequencing was PBMCs.

CDR3 coding DNA: TGTGCCAGCAGCTTAAGGTTTCGGGGATACACAGATACGCAGTATTTT. Protein sequence: CASSLRFRGYTDTQYF. V usage is TRBV7-8 and J usage is TRBJ2-3; a possible D gene is TRBD2 (5 bases). The V end lost 2 bases, the J end lost 2 bases, and 14 bases lay between the germline ends. Germline V CDR1 and CDR2: SGHVS, FQNEAQ. The CDR3 runs to 16 residues.